This entry lists 6 T cell receptor beta chains sequenced from one sample in a study of identical twins. One entry per CDR3 protein results from TCRdb running MiXCR on the 5' RACE reads. Altogether hundreds of thousands of distinct CDR3 sequences are present, about 20% being singletons, with the ten largest covering around 13%. This same sample was also taken into another study, of T cells expressing NK-cell markers.

Source material: PBMCs. The receptor source for this set is a woman in her late teens or twenties in good health.

This clonotype was seen more than once but under ten times. This chain links TRBV6-5 with TRBJ2-7; D call uncertain. Trimming cost V 5 bases and J 2 bases, with 13 bases left between them. The CDR3 totals 14 residues. Germline CDR1 reads MNHEY; CDR2 reads SVGAGI. The CDR3 spells CASSPLKSTYEQYF. CDR3 in DNA: TGTGCCAGCAGTCCACTCAAGTCGACCTACGAGCAGTACTTC.

This clonotype was picked up many times. V is TRBV20-1 and J is TRBJ1-1, with 7 bases lining up with TRBD1. The V and J ends lost 6 bases and 6 bases, in that order; junction bases with no gene match: 16. This CDR3 contains 15 residues. Germline-derived CDR1 and CDR2 are DFQATT and SNEGSKA (reference sequence). The CDR3 protein is CSATDRAVSFPEAFF. CDR3 in DNA: TGCAGTGCGACTGACAGGGCGGTCTCGTTTCCTGAAGCTTTCTTT.

The chain recombines TRBV6-1 with TRBJ1-4; possibly TRBD1 for D (5 bases). The CDR3 sequence is 15 residues long. Deletions cut 6 bases from V and 4 bases from J, with 15 bases between. Germline loops: CDR1 MNHNS, CDR2 SASEGT. This CDR3 is CASRDLGRHNEKLFF. For the CDR3, the DNA is TGTGCCAGCAGGGACTTGGGACGGCATAATGAAAAACTGTTTTTT.

Here the CDR3 DNA reads TGCAGTGCTATCCGAACACCGGGACTAGCGGGGGGGGTCTACGAGCAGTACTTC. This encodes CSAIRTPGLAGGVYEQYF. The rearrangement joins TRBV20-1 to TRBJ2-7; 16 bases agree with TRBD2. With V trimmed by 4 bases and J by 3 bases, 12 bases remained unmatched. Germline assignment: CDR1 DFQATT and CDR2 SNEGSKA (reference sequence). The length of the CDR3 is 18 residues.

This clonotype was seen more than once but under ten times. The rearrangement uses TRBV20-1 and TRBJ2-7, with 14 bases identical to TRBD2. CDR3 length equals 15 residues. J gave up 5 bases and V 4 bases, and 7 bases lay outside the gene matches. Per germline, CDR1 DFQATT and CDR2 SNEGSKA (reference sequence). CDR3 region: CSATGGLAGVDEQYF. The CDR3 DNA reads as TGCAGTGCTACTGGGGGACTAGCGGGAGTGGACGAGCAGTACTTC.

The V and J genes are TRBV5-1 and TRBJ2-5; 9 bases agree with TRBD1. This CDR3 has 18 residues. V gave up 0 bases and J gave up 2 bases; unmatched junction bases: 11. Germline values: CDR1 SGHRS, CDR2 YFSETQ. In DNA, the CDR3 is TGCGCCAGCAGCTTGGCTGGACGAGCCGGGACAGGGCAAGAGACCCAGTACTTC. Translation: CASSLAGRAGTGQETQYF.